Below, 12 T cell receptor beta chains from the same sample are listed, as sequenced in a study of CD8 T cells in Susac syndrome (dated by TCRdb to about 2019). Library preparation used the immunoSEQ multiplex PCR assay. RNA was extracted using the RNeasy kit, and roughly 0.5 to 1 microgram was reverse transcribed with random hexamers. TCRdb trimmed the raw reads at Q25, called clones with MiXCR and kept productive beta chains. Rows with one shared CDR3 protein collapse into an entry with the most common genes and DNA. Present in this sample are around 200,000 distinct CDR3 sequences, approximately 95% of which were seen just once. Of the sample, approximately 0.08% is held by the ten largest clones. The sequenced material came from CD4+ T cells from PBMCs. The receptors were sampled from a human donor with multiple sclerosis.

The chain has TRBV29-1 and TRBJ1-2; D is undetermined. Germline V gene data show CDR1 as SQVTM and CDR2 as ANQGSEA. Trimming stripped 5 bases from V and 2 bases from J, with 15 bases between. CDR3 length: 14 residues. The CDR3 region is CSVFSELANYGYTF. As DNA, the CDR3 is TGCAGCGTTTTTAGTGAGTTGGCCAACTATGGCTACACCTTC.

The chain carries TRBV3-1 and TRBJ2-1; 7 bases fit TRBD2. The junction had 8 bases not matched to a gene; V was cut back by 0 bases and J by 6 bases. This CDR3 has 16 amino acids. Germline V gives CDR1 LGHDT, CDR2 YNNKEL (reference sequence). As DNA, the CDR3 is TGTGCCAGCAGCCAAGATTATTGGGGGGGAGGCAATGAGCAGTTCTTC. It codes for CASSQDYWGGGNEQFF.

The chain combines TRBV27 with TRBJ1-2, with a possible D match to TRBD1 (5 bases). CDR3 length equals 12 residues. V was shortened by 8 bases and J by 5 bases, with 12 bases between the two germline ends. Germline V CDR1 and CDR2: MNHEY, SMNVEV (reference sequence). The CDR3 region has the DNA TGTGCCAGCTGGGGCATACTGTATGGCTACACCTTC. Residues: CASWGILYGYTF.

The V and J genes are TRBV5-1 and TRBJ2-4, with TRBD2 as a possible D gene (7 bases). The CDR3 extends over 15 amino acids. The germline V and J ends were trimmed by 3 bases and 8 bases, with 18 bases remaining between them. Germline lookup yields CDR1 SGHRS and CDR2 YFSETQ. The CDR3, as DNA: TGCGCCAGCAGCTCGGGTCGGGGGGCGCAAGACATTCAGTACTTC. As protein: CASSSGRGAQDIQYF.

CDR3 region: CAWSVRGIETQYF. In nucleotides, the CDR3 is TGTGCCTGGAGTGTACGGGGGATTGAGACCCAGTACTTC. The V call is TRBV30, the J call TRBJ2-5, with D perhaps TRBD2 (6 bases). Trimming pared 0 bases from V and 5 bases from J, leaving 10 bases between. This CDR3 spans 13 amino acids. From germline, CDR1 is GTSNPN and CDR2 SVGIG (reference sequence).

The rearrangement uses TRBV20-1 and TRBJ2-2; possibly TRBD1 for D (6 bases). Germline V gene lookup returns CDR1 DFQATT and CDR2 SNEGSKA (reference sequence). The ends were cut back, 1 base at V and 6 bases at J, with 12 bases in the middle. CDR3 length equals 14 residues. DNA for the CDR3: TGCAGTGCTAGAGTTATGAAGGGGGCCGGGGAGCTGTTTTTT. This sequence encodes CSARVMKGAGELFF.

This rearrangement joins TRBV27 to TRBJ1-2, with D hard to call. Per germline, CDR1 MNHEY and CDR2 SMNVEV (reference sequence). The germline V and J ends were trimmed by 4 bases and 1 base, with 19 bases remaining between them. The CDR3 covers 17 residues. CDR3 sequence: CASSSELRPTLNYGYTF. CDR3 coding DNA: TGTGCCAGCAGTTCCGAGTTGAGGCCCACCCTTAACTATGGCTACACCTTC.

DNA for the CDR3: TGCAGCGTTACAGCCCCCTACGAGCAGTACTTC. Encoded protein: CSVTAPYEQYF. The chain is built from TRBV29-1 and TRBJ2-7; D remains unclear. The V end lost 5 bases, the J end lost 2 bases, and 7 bases lay between the germline ends. The germline V gene has CDR1 SQVTM and CDR2 ANQGSEA. The CDR3 length is 11 residues.

V gene TRBV13 combines with J gene TRBJ2-1, with 7 bases that match TRBD1. After removal of 2 bases from V and 9 bases from J, the junction contained 7 bases not matched to a gene. Germline V gives CDR1 PRHDT, CDR2 FYEKMQ (reference sequence). The CDR3 contains 14 residues. CDR3 nucleotides: TGTGCCAGCAGCTTACGGCAGGGGGTCCTTGAGCAGTTCTTC. It codes for CASSLRQGVLEQFF.

V usage is TRBV9 and J usage is TRBJ1-1; weak D call: TRBD1 (5 bases). Per germline, CDR1 SGDLS and CDR2 YYNGEE. Trimming pared 4 bases from V and 1 base from J, leaving 8 bases between. The CDR3 spans 13 residues. The CDR3 DNA sequence: TGTGCCAGCAGCATACAGGAGAACACTGAAGCTTTCTTT. Encoded protein: CASSIQENTEAFF.

The V call is TRBV5-4, the J call TRBJ2-7; D may be TRBD2 (7 bases). Looked up from germline, CDR1 is SGHNT and CDR2 is YYREEE (reference sequence). This CDR3 region has 16 residues. Trimming took off 0 bases at V and 0 bases at J, with 13 bases between the two ends. DNA of the CDR3: TGTGCCAGCAGCTTGGCCGGGCGGGGGCGCTCCTACGAGCAGTACTTC. Encoded protein: CASSLAGRGRSYEQYF.

The chain couples TRBV4-2 to TRBJ1-6, with a tentative D call TRBD1 (5 bases). The CDR3 sequence is 15 residues long. The germline V gene has CDR1 LGHNA and CDR2 YNFKEQ. The germline V and J ends were trimmed by 5 bases and 1 base, with 9 bases remaining between them. The chain's CDR3 is CASSSRGSYNSPLHF. In nucleotides, the CDR3 is TGTGCCAGCAGCTCGAGGGGATCCTATAATTCACCCCTCCACTTT.